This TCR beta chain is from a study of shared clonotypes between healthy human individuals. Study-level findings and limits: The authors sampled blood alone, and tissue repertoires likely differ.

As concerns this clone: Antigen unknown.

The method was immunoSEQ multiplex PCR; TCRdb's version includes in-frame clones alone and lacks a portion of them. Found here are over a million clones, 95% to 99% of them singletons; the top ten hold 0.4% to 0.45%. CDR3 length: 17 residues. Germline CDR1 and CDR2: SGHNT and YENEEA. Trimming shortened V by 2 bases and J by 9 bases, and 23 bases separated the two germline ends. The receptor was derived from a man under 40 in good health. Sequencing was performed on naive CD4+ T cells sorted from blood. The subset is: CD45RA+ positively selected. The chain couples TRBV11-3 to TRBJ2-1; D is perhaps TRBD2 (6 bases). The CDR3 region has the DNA TGTGCCAGCAGCTTAAGTCAATGGCCTCGGCGGGACGGTGAGCAGTTCTTC. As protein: CASSLSQWPRRDGEQFF. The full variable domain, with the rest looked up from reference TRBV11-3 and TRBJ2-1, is EAGVVQSPRYKIIEKKQPVAFWCNPISGHNTLYWYLQNLGQGPELLIRYENEEAVDDSQLPKDRFSAERLKGVDSTLKIQPAELGDSAVYLCASSLSQWPRRDGEQFFGPGTRLTVL.